Sequencing of this T cell receptor beta chain was carried out in a study of T cell repertoires in cytomegalovirus infection. Study-level information: Public TCR beta signatures indicated both CMV infection and matching HLA type. Regarding the study as a whole: The ex vivo response showed dominance by HLA-C-restricted CMV-specific TCR beta clonotypes.

Between the trimmed V and J ends, which lost 1 base and 0 bases, there was a span of 9 bases. Per germline, CDR1 SEHNR and CDR2 FQNEAQ (reference sequence). The CDR3 has 15 amino acids. Points on this clonotype: Its specificity is not known. A much larger clone differs by one base, so this may be a read error.

One entry per CDR3 protein, called by TCRdb with MiXCR from the reads. The sample lists approximately 700,000 distinct CDR3 sequences, roughly 36% seen once, with around 2.8% in the top ten. Sample: PBMCs. The rearrangement uses TRBV7-9 and TRBJ1-1; possible D gene TRBD1, 5 bases. The clonotype originates from a human donor in good health (CMV status not recorded). Some clones in this sample may be carry-over from other donors' samples. This chain's CDR3 is CASSLGDGMNTEAFF. The DNA of the CDR3 is TGTGCCAGCAGCTTAGGGGACGGGATGAACACTGAAGCTTTCTTT. The complete variable domain, with remaining parts taken from reference TRBV7-9 and TRBJ1-1, reads DTGVSQNPRHKITKRGQNVTFRCDPISEHNRLYWYRQTLGQGPEFLTYFQNEAQLEKSRLLSDRFSAERPKGSFSTLEIQRTEQGDSAMYLCASSLGDGMNTEAFFGQGTRLTVV.